Each of the 9 T cell receptor beta chains below was sequenced from the same sample in a study of vaccination effects on CD4 cells after COVID-19. These TCRs' antigens remain unknown. Assay: immunoSEQ multiplex PCR; the TCRdb copy retains only in-frame clones and omits some. The sample carries about 66,000 clones, roughly 80% recorded once. Researchers isolated CD4+ T cells once 9 to 11 days of culture had elapsed. Two-dose vaccination with either BNT162b2 or mRNA-1273 was given to the participants. The specimen comprised CD4+ T cells from PBMCs cultured without peptide, sampled after COVID-19 vaccination. Receptor source: a human donor who received a COVID-19 vaccine.

In DNA form, the CDR3 reads TGTGCCAGCTCACCATACCGCGTCGCCAGCTCTGGAAACACCATATATTTT. It specifies CASSPYRVASSGNTIYF. This rearrangement joins TRBV18 to TRBJ1-3; no reliable D call. Looked up from germline, CDR1 is KGHSH and CDR2 is LQKENI. Trimming took off 2 bases at V and 0 bases at J, with 14 bases between the two ends. This CDR3 is 17 amino acids long.

The rearrangement joins TRBV19 to TRBJ1-2; weak D call: TRBD1 (6 bases). Germline V lookup: CDR1 LNHDA, CDR2 SQIVND (reference sequence). Trimming shortened V by 3 bases and J by 8 bases, and 16 bases separated the two germline ends. This CDR3 region has 14 residues. CDR3 residues: CASSIGRGPLGYTF. CDR3 DNA: TGTGCCAGTAGTATTGGCAGGGGCCCTCTCGGCTACACCTTC.

The rearrangement joins TRBV29-1 to TRBJ1-5; D is ambiguous. V was cut by 5 bases and J by 1 base, with 6 bases left in between. The CDR3 runs to 12 residues. The V gene's germline CDR1 is SQVTM and CDR2 ANQGSEA. The CDR3, as DNA: TGCAGCGTTAGCGAAAGCAATCAGCCCCAGCATTTT. It codes for CSVSESNQPQHF. Full variable domain (missing parts from reference TRBV29-1 and TRBJ1-5): SAVISQKPSRDICQRGTSLTIQCQVDSQVTMMFWYRQQPGQSLTLIATANQGSEATYESGFVIDKFPISRPNLTFSTLTVSNMSPEDSSIYLCSVSESNQPQHFGDGTRLSIL.

The gene calls are TRBV6-2 or TRBV6-3 and TRBJ2-7, with a weak D call TRBD1 (5 bases). The CDR3 has 15 residues. The germline CDR1 and CDR2 sequences are MNHEY and SVGEGT. Trimming stripped 5 bases from V and 0 bases from J, with 14 bases between. The CDR3 loop reads CASSPQGSVSYEQYV. DNA of the CDR3: TGTGCCAGCAGTCCCCAGGGCTCGGTCTCCTACGAGCAGTACGTC.

This clone was recorded a few times. V is TRBV4-2 and J is TRBJ2-2; TRBD1 aligns across 9 bases. CDR3 length: 18 amino acids. The junction had 8 bases not matched to a gene; V was cut back by 1 base and J by 2 bases. Germline loops: CDR1 LGHNA, CDR2 YNFKEQ. The CDR3 region is CASSQGTGGYPNTGELFF. The CDR3 DNA reads TGTGCCAGCAGCCAAGGAACAGGGGGCTATCCAAACACCGGGGAGCTGTTTTTT.

J is TRBJ2-1 and V is TRBV7-2; 8 bases line up with TRBD1. The ends lost 6 bases at V and 8 bases at J; junction bases unmatched: 6. The CDR3 is 13 amino acids. The germline V gene encodes CDR1 SGHTA and CDR2 FQGNSA. The CDR3 reads CASSYKTGDEQFF. The CDR3 DNA follows: TGTGCCAGCAGTTATAAGACAGGGGATGAGCAGTTCTTC.

The rearrangement joins TRBV5-4 to TRBJ1-2; D is perhaps TRBD1 (5 bases). V lost 1 base and J lost 3, with 13 bases in between. Germline V CDR1 and CDR2: SGHNT, YYREEE (reference sequence). The CDR3 loop spans 15 amino acids. The CDR3 sequence is CASSLSSGGDYGYTF. CDR3 in DNA: TGTGCCAGCAGCTTGTCTTCGGGGGGGGACTATGGCTACACCTTC.

The chain combines TRBV3-1 (or the pseudogene TRBV3-2) with TRBJ1-5, with D perhaps matching TRBD1 (5 bases). This CDR3 region has 14 residues. Germline V gives CDR1 LGHDT, CDR2 YNNKEL (reference sequence). V lost 1 base to trimming and J lost 7 bases, with 11 bases between them. The CDR3: CASSQAGQGQPQHF. CDR3 coding DNA: TGTGCCAGCAGCCAAGCAGGGCAGGGACAGCCCCAGCATTTT.

This rearrangement joins TRBV7-9 to TRBJ2-2; maybe TRBD1 (7 bases). The germline V gene encodes CDR1 SEHNR and CDR2 FQNEAQ (reference sequence). The V end was cut by 6 bases, the J end by 1 base, with 12 bases between. The CDR3 length is 15 residues. The CDR3 spells CASRPRDRNTGELFF. The CDR3 region has the DNA TGTGCCAGCAGGCCGCGGGACAGGAACACCGGGGAGCTGTTTTTT.